This is a list of T cell receptor beta chains from one sample in a study of radiotherapy plus CTLA-4 blockade in lung cancer. The repertoire was sequenced with immunoSEQ multiplex PCR; TCRdb's copy has only in-frame clones and lacks some. The repertoire consists of about 90,000 clones, with over 75% occurring once and the leading ten covering about 14%. The sequencing here drew on peripheral blood, taken from a patient treated with radiotherapy plus ipilimumab. The receptor set was obtained from a human donor with non-small cell lung cancer that progressed on radiotherapy plus ipilimumab. The CDR3 runs from the conserved cysteine through the conserved F or W. The D gene is left open where the match is weak. Some rows mark clone size as missing; the rest say once, few, many or name a class of expanded clone.

CASSPGGGYNEQFF TGTGCCAGCAGCCCCGGGGGGGGTTACAATGAGCAGTTCTTC TRBV5-4 TRBD2 TRBJ2-1 few
CASSGTGWETQYF TGTGCCAGCAGCGGGACTGGGTGGGAGACCCAGTACTTC TRBV25-1 - TRBJ2-5 -
CASSISGTANEKLFF TGTGCCAGTAGTATTTCTGGGACAGCTAATGAAAAACTGTTTTTT TRBV19 TRBD1 TRBJ1-4 -
CASSQGRVAGGYTF TGCGCCAGCAGCCAGGGAAGGGTGGCTGGTGGCTACACCTTC TRBV5-1 - TRBJ1-2 -
CAWSVRGVETQYF TGTGCCTGGAGTGTGAGGGGGGTGGAGACCCAGTACTTC TRBV30 - TRBJ2-5 -
CASSLRASGGTDTQYF TGTGCCAGCAGCTTAAGGGCTAGCGGGGGCACAGATACGCAGTATTTT TRBV7-3 TRBD2 TRBJ2-3 once
CASTRVGYGDTQYF TGTGCCAGCACCAGAGTCGGGTATGGAGATACGCAGTATTTT TRBV7-2 - TRBJ2-3 -
CASSLMSGGDTQYF TGTGCCAGCAGCTTAATGTCGGGGGGAGATACGCAGTATTTT TRBV11-3 TRBD2 TRBJ2-3 -
CASRRGHMNTEAFF TGTGCCAGTAGGAGGGGGCACATGAACACTGAAGCTTTCTTT TRBV6-6 TRBD1 TRBJ1-1 -
CASSAVGLNNEQFF TGTGCCAGCAGCGCAGTGGGGCTGAACAATGAGCAGTTCTTC TRBV9 - TRBJ2-1 -
CASSLAGGQLNYGYTF TGCGCCAGCAGCTTGGCCGGGGGACAGCTGAACTATGGCTACACCTTC TRBV5-1 TRBD1 TRBJ1-2 -
CASSTPGPSTFLNYGYTF TGTGCCAGCAGCACACCAGGGCCCTCCACTTTCCTAAACTATGGCTACACCTTC TRBV5-4 - TRBJ1-2 -
CASSADGGGELFF TGTGCCAGCAGTGCGGACGGTGGTGGGGAACTGTTTTTT TRBV2 - TRBJ1-4 -
CARSLFWRGYSEAFF TGTGCCAGAAGCTTGTTTTGGCGGGGGTATTCTGAAGCTTTCTTT TRBV5-3 - TRBJ1-1 few
CASSLVPGSFTYEQYF TGTGCCAGCAGCTTAGTCCCAGGATCATTCACCTACGAGCAGTACTTC TRBV7-6 - TRBJ2-7 few
CASSLSQGVGETQYF TGTGCCAGCAGCTTAAGCCAGGGAGTGGGGGAGACCCAGTACTTC TRBV6-1 - TRBJ2-5 -
CASSEGDRANGYTF TGTGCCAGCAGTGAAGGGGACAGGGCGAATGGCTACACCTTC TRBV2 TRBD1 TRBJ1-2 once
CASRRQVYLAGEQYF TGTGCCAGCAGAAGACAGGTTTACCTAGCGGGCGAGCAGTACTTC TRBV27 TRBD2 TRBJ2-7 -
CASSLRQGARLTDTQYF TGTGCCAGCAGTCTCCGACAGGGGGCGAGACTCACAGATACGCAGTATTTT TRBV27 TRBD1 TRBJ2-3 -
CASSLLAGGYNEQFF TGTGCCAGCAGCCTGCTAGCGGGGGGCTACAATGAGCAGTTCTTC TRBV14 TRBD2 TRBJ2-1 -
CASSFSLGLAGGEQFF TGTGCCAGTAGTTTCTCCCTCGGACTAGCGGGAGGTGAGCAGTTCTTC TRBV19 TRBD2 TRBJ2-1 -
CASSLAGLGANVLTF TGTGCCAGCAGCTTAGCAGGGTTAGGGGCCAACGTCCTGACTTTC TRBV7-2 - TRBJ2-6 -
CASSGTSGGRRTQYF TGTGCCAGCTCGGGGACTAGCGGGGGCAGGAGGACCCAGTACTTC TRBV6-5 TRBD2 TRBJ2-5 once
CAISEDGNQPQHF TGTGCCATCAGTGAGGACGGAAATCAGCCCCAGCATTTT TRBV10-3 - TRBJ1-5 -
CASSLVGGRGGSPYNEQFF TGTGCCAGCAGCTTAGTTGGGGGCAGGGGCGGGAGCCCTTACAATGAGCAGTTCTTC TRBV7-9 - TRBJ2-1 -
CASSEGALYGYTF TGTGCCAGCAGTGAGGGGGCCCTCTATGGCTACACCTTC TRBV27 TRBD1 TRBJ1-2 -
CASSLDRSEYGYTF TGTGCCAGCAGCTTAGATCGTTCGGAGTATGGCTACACCTTC TRBV11-3 - TRBJ1-2 -
CGARLADEQFF TGCGGTGCTAGGCTAGCCGATGAGCAGTTCTTC TRBV20-1 - TRBJ2-1 -
CASSGGGATDTQYF TGTGCCAGCAGTGGCGGGGGGGCTACAGATACGCAGTATTTT TRBV7-2 TRBD2 TRBJ2-3 -
CASSQLAGVMDEQFF TGCGCCAGCAGCCAACTAGCGGGAGTAATGGATGAGCAGTTCTTC TRBV4-3 TRBD2 TRBJ2-1 -
CASSLWGGPDYSSYNEQFF TGCGCCAGCAGCTTGTGGGGGGGCCCGGACTACTCATCCTACAATGAGCAGTTCTTC TRBV5-1 - TRBJ2-1 -
CASSQTGTGLTEAFF TGTGCCAGCAGCCAAACCGGGACAGGGCTCACTGAAGCTTTCTTT TRBV14 TRBD1 TRBJ1-1 -